These 27 T cell receptor beta chains were all obtained from the same sample, sequenced in a study of blood T cells in healthy people across ages. Then a second PCR, running roughly 7 to 11 cycles, was carried out with a sample-barcoded 5' primer and a J-beta primer mix. A single record per CDR3 protein comes from TCRdb applying MiXCR to the 5' RACE reads. This sample yields roughly 830,000 distinct CDR3 sequences, of which about 59% are seen a single time; 25% to 35% belongs to the top ten. The sample comprised blood. The origin of the receptors is a man aged 25 to 45 in good health.

V is TRBV10-3 and J is TRBJ2-7; D not certain. V dropped 0 bases and J dropped 6 bases, with 12 bases sitting between them. From germline, CDR1 is ENHRY and CDR2 SYGVKD. The CDR3 loop spans 14 amino acids. The DNA of the CDR3 is TGTGCCATCAGTGAGTCGGTGGGGTGGGGCGAGCAGTACTTC. Its translation is CAISESVGWGEQYF.

This clonotype was seen only once. V is TRBV27 and J is TRBJ1-6; D unresolved. The CDR3 sequence is 13 residues long. Germline V lookup: CDR1 MNHEY, CDR2 SMNVEV (reference sequence). V dropped 7 bases and J dropped 8 bases, with 12 bases sitting between them. CDR3 in DNA: TGTGCCAGCACCAACGTTTGGGATTCACCCCTCCACTTT. Protein product: CASTNVWDSPLHF.

V usage is TRBV28 and J usage is TRBJ2-1, with 10 bases lining up with TRBD1. Trimming at V came to 6 bases and at J to 8 bases, leaving 16 bases not matched to a gene. From germline, CDR1 is MDHEN and CDR2 SYDVKM. This CDR3 comprises 17 residues. CDR3 bases: TGTGCCAGCAGCCACTTGGGGACAGGGGTTTCGGCGGATGAGCAGTTCTTC. As protein: CASSHLGTGVSADEQFF.

This chain joins TRBV5-1 and TRBJ1-1; no clear D. Germline V gene data show CDR1 as SGHRS and CDR2 as YFSETQ. V shed 5 bases and J shed 0 bases, with 11 bases lying between them. The CDR3 extends over 14 amino acids. The CDR3 region is CASSGTKMNTEAFF. The CDR3 coding sequence is TGCGCCAGCAGTGGTACGAAGATGAACACTGAAGCTTTCTTT.

This sequence joins TRBV20-1 and TRBJ1-5; D is ambiguous. The CDR3 is 13 residues long. The germline V gene has CDR1 DFQATT and CDR2 SNEGSKA (reference sequence). V was cut by 3 bases and J by 3 bases, with 9 bases left in between. CDR3 sequence: CSASGGYNQPQHF. CDR3 DNA: TGCAGTGCTAGCGGAGGGTACAATCAGCCCCAGCATTTT.

The chain joins TRBV24-1 to TRBJ2-5, with TRBD1 as a possible D gene (5 bases). Judging by the DNA end, TRBJ2-7 fits better; the J call may be wrong. Germline V gene lookup returns CDR1 KGHDR and CDR2 SFDVKD. CDR3 length: 12 amino acids. The CDR3 region has the DNA TGTGCCACCAGTGGGCAGGGCCGCGAGCAGTACTTC. Its translation is CATSGQGREQYF.

The chain is built from TRBV27 and TRBJ2-5; maybe TRBD2 (5 bases). The germline V gene encodes CDR1 MNHEY and CDR2 SMNVEV (reference sequence). The V gene lost 4 bases and the J gene lost 11 bases, with 20 bases spanning the gap. The length of the CDR3 is 14 residues. In DNA, the CDR3 is TGTGCCAGCAGTTCCTTAGGAGGCCCTCATGAGCAGTACTTC. This sequence encodes CASSSLGGPHEQYF.

The chain combines TRBV5-6 with TRBJ1-5, with D perhaps TRBD1 (5 bases). The CDR3 consists of 16 residues. CDR1 and CDR2 from the germline V gene are SGHDT and YYEEEE. Trimming cost V 3 bases and J 4 bases, with 17 bases left between them. The CDR3 coding sequence is TGTGCCAGCAGCTGGCCGTACCGGGAGGGGAATCAGCCCCAGCATTTT. Amino acid sequence: CASSWPYREGNQPQHF. The variable domain in full, with the rest retrieved from reference TRBV5-6 and TRBJ1-5, is DAGVTQSPTHLIKTRGQQVTLRCSPKSGHDTVSWYQQALGQGPQFIFQYYEEEERQRGNFPDRFSGHQFPNYSSELNVNALLLGDSALYLCASSWPYREGNQPQHFGDGTRLSIL.

This clonotype was picked up a small number of times. The rearrangement uses TRBV20-1 and TRBJ2-3; the match to TRBD2 covers 10 bases. Germline values: CDR1 DFQATT, CDR2 SNEGSKA (reference sequence). V was pared by 1 base and J by 2 bases, with 6 bases of the junction left unmatched. The CDR3 has 16 residues. The CDR3 nucleotides read TGCAGTGCTAGAGGGTCTAGCGGGGGCTACACAGATACGCAGTATTTT. Protein sequence: CSARGSSGGYTDTQYF.

This clonotype was counted at least ten times. V is TRBV6-4 and J is TRBJ2-3; TRBD1 might be the D (5 bases). The germline V gene has CDR1 MRHNA and CDR2 SNTAGT. The CDR3 has 15 residues. V shed 4 bases and J shed 0 bases, with 11 bases lying between them. CDR3 region: CASSVSQASTDTQYF. In DNA, the CDR3 is TGTGCCAGCAGTGTGTCACAGGCTAGCACAGATACGCAGTATTTT.

Details on this clonotype: A much larger clone differs from this one at a single base, so this may be a read error. V is TRBV6-5 and J is TRBJ2-5; 12 nucleotides agree with TRBD2. The CDR3 is 16 residues long. Trimming cost V 6 bases and J 13 bases; bases outside gene matches: 18. CDR1 MNHEY and CDR2 SVGAGI come from the germline V gene. The CDR3 protein is CASSSRSSGGGLIWYF. Here the CDR3 DNA reads TGTGCCAGCAGCTCCCGATCTAGCGGGGGGGGCCTTATTTGGTACTTC.

V is TRBV3-1 and J is TRBJ2-1, with a weak D call TRBD2 (7 bases). The CDR3 sequence is 16 residues long. The V and J ends lost 5 bases and 4 bases respectively, with 18 bases between them. Germline V CDR1 and CDR2: LGHDT, YNNKEL (reference sequence). The CDR3: CASSSLRGGIYNEQFF. DNA for the CDR3: TGTGCCAGCAGCTCCTTAAGGGGGGGGATTTACAATGAGCAGTTCTTC.

Only a few counts were recorded for this clonotype. CDR3 in DNA: TGTGCCAGCAGCCGGGGGGCGCAGACATTTATAACAGATACGCAGTATTTT. This gives the protein CASSRGAQTFITDTQYF. The genes are TRBV2 and TRBJ2-3; D perhaps matches TRBD2 (7 bases). V lost 6 bases to trimming and J lost 3 bases, with 22 bases between them. Per the germline V gene, CDR1 is SNHLY and CDR2 is FYNNEI. The CDR3 loop spans 17 amino acids.

In its sample, this clonotype was seen a few times. Here the CDR3 DNA reads TGTGCCAGCAGCTTGGGGACTAGGGGGGACATTCAGTACTTC. Protein: CASSLGTRGDIQYF. J is TRBJ2-4 and V is TRBV7-2; 8 nucleotides align to TRBD2. Trimming at V came to 3 bases and at J to 8 bases, leaving 6 bases not matched to a gene. This CDR3 comprises 14 residues. CDR1 SGHTA and CDR2 FQGNSA come from the germline V gene.

This clonotype turned up a few times. The rearrangement joins TRBV20-1 to TRBJ1-2; 10 bases map to TRBD1. This CDR3 spans 13 amino acids. CDR1 is DFQATT and CDR2 is SNEGSKA in the germline V gene (reference sequence). V lost 5 bases, J lost 7 bases, and 7 bases stayed unmatched. CDR3 loop: CSASRTGGVGYTF. The DNA for the CDR3 is TGCAGTGCTTCACGGACAGGGGGTGTTGGCTACACCTTC.

Here the CDR3 reads CASSLAGGSQVSGGDTQYF. The CDR3 coding sequence is TGCGCCAGCAGCTTGGCGGGGGGCAGTCAAGTAAGCGGGGGCGATACGCAGTATTTT. V and J are TRBV5-1 and TRBJ2-3, with TRBD2 matching 8 bases. This CDR3 contains 19 residues. Losses at the gene ends were 0 bases for V and 6 bases for J; bases not matched to a gene: 18. Germline CDR1 reads SGHRS; CDR2 reads YFSETQ. Drawing the rest from reference TRBV5-1 and TRBJ2-3, the complete variable domain is KAGVTQTPRYLIKTRGQQVTLSCSPISGHRSVSWYQQTPGQGLQFLFEYFSETQRNKGNFPGRFSGRQFSNSRSEMNVSTLELGDSALYLCASSLAGGSQVSGGDTQYFGPGTRLTVL.

The chain joins TRBV29-1 to TRBJ2-5, with 8 bases lining up with TRBD2. Germline V gives CDR1 SQVTM, CDR2 ANQGSEA. V lost 4 bases to trimming and J lost 2 bases; unmatched junction nucleotides: 6. The CDR3 contains 14 residues. The CDR3 nucleotides read TGCAGCGTTGGGATCGGGGGGGGACAAGAGACCCAGTACTTC. Protein sequence: CSVGIGGGQETQYF.

In its sample, this clonotype was seen a few times. The V call is TRBV7-2, the J call TRBJ2-6; D unclear. V dropped 5 bases and J dropped 1 base, with 9 bases sitting between them. Germline V gene sequence: CDR1 SGHTA, CDR2 FQGNSA. The CDR3 totals 15 residues. CDR3 residues: CASSPSKSGANVLTF. In nucleotides, the CDR3 is TGTGCCAGCAGCCCATCGAAGTCTGGGGCCAACGTCCTGACTTTC.

Many counts were recorded for this clonotype. The chain carries TRBV20-1 and TRBJ2-7; perhaps D is TRBD1 or TRBD2 (5 bases each). Germline values: CDR1 DFQATT, CDR2 SNEGSKA (reference sequence). The CDR3 length is 15 residues. V was clipped by 8 bases and J by 0 bases, with 20 bases between them. CDR3 region: CSTFGPGTDSYEQYF. In DNA form, the CDR3 reads TGCAGTACCTTCGGGCCCGGGACGGACTCCTACGAGCAGTACTTC.

In this sample, this clonotype turned up a few times. The J gene is TRBJ2-2, the V gene TRBV4-2; D unresolved. There are 13 residues in the CDR3. Trimming left V 5 bases short and J 0 bases short, with 4 bases between. In germline, CDR1 is LGHNA, CDR2 YNFKEQ. CDR3 loop: CASSDTNTGELFF. The CDR3 bases are TGTGCCAGCAGCGACACGAACACCGGGGAGCTGTTTTTT.

The J gene is TRBJ2-7, the V gene TRBV7-2; D may match TRBD1 or TRBD2 (5 bases each). The germline CDR1 and CDR2 sequences are SGHTA and FQGNSA. Trimming took 0 bases from V and 2 from J, leaving 8 bases between them. The CDR3 is made up of 14 amino acids. The CDR3 reads CASSLAGDPYEQYF. The CDR3 DNA reads as TGTGCCAGCAGCTTAGCAGGGGACCCCTACGAGCAGTACTTC.

This clonotype has only one observation. This chain connects TRBV7-3 to TRBJ2-1; 11 bases fit TRBD2. V lost 2 bases to trimming and J lost 6 bases; unmatched junction nucleotides: 3. This CDR3 spans 15 amino acids. Germline CDR1 SGHTA, CDR2 FQGTGA. The CDR3: CASSLVAGGGNEQFF. DNA for the CDR3: TGTGCCAGCAGCTTAGTAGCGGGGGGGGGCAATGAGCAGTTCTTC.

The chain carries TRBV30 and TRBJ1-2; a weak D match, TRBD1 (5 bases). Per germline, CDR1 GTSNPN and CDR2 SVGIG (reference sequence). V lost 0 bases and J 8 bases, leaving 10 bases between the germline ends. The CDR3 is 12 residues long. The CDR3 DNA reads as TGTGCCTGGAGTGTTGGGGCGCGGGGCTACACCTTC. Translated, it gives CAWSVGARGYTF.

Concerning this clonotype: It may be a read error: a sequence one base away is much more abundant. V gene TRBV14 combines with J gene TRBJ2-5; 7 positions match TRBD1. Germline CDR1 reads SGHDN; CDR2 reads FVKESK. The CDR3 consists of 14 residues. Losses at the gene ends were 1 base for V and 5 bases for J; bases not matched to a gene: 4. The CDR3 sequence: CASSQGQGHETQYF. CDR3 coding DNA: TGTGCCAGCAGCCAAGGACAGGGTCACGAGACCCAGTACTTC.

The chain recombines TRBV20-1 with TRBJ2-1; 8 positions match TRBD2. CDR1 is DFQATT and CDR2 is SNEGSKA in the germline V gene (reference sequence). Trimming cost V 4 bases and J 0 bases; bases outside gene matches: 5. This CDR3 has 15 residues. The DNA for the CDR3 is TGCAGTGCTATATTACGGGGGGGCTCCTACAATGAGCAGTTCTTC. This gives the protein CSAILRGGSYNEQFF.

The chain recombines TRBV12-5 with TRBJ2-2; TRBD2 aligns across 10 bases. The CDR3 sequence is 17 residues long. Unmatched junction bases numbered 2, after V lost 1 base and J lost 0 bases. CDR1 and CDR2 from the germline V gene are LGHNT and FRNRAP. The CDR3 loop reads CASGLATSGANTGELFF. CDR3 bases: TGTGCTAGTGGTTTGGCTACTAGCGGGGCGAACACCGGGGAGCTGTTTTTT.

Ten or more counts support this clonotype. The chain is built from TRBV20-1 and TRBJ2-5; D is unresolved. CDR3 length equals 12 residues. The V end lost 4 bases, the J end lost 3 bases, and 9 bases lay between the germline ends. CDR1 and CDR2 (germline): DFQATT, SNEGSKA (reference sequence). CDR3 residues: CSATRPEETQYF. The CDR3, as DNA: TGCAGTGCTACTAGACCCGAAGAGACCCAGTACTTC.